Listed here are 3 T cell receptor beta chains from one sample, sequenced in a study of human T cells and chemical hapten exposure. Time point described: pre-sensitization, week 0. The treatment denotes: therapeutic diphenylcyclopropenone sensitization with weekly scalp DPC. Using its own MiXCR run on the RACE reads, TCRdb lists one record per CDR3 protein. Among a few hundred thousand distinct CDR3 sequences listed, 5% to 6.5% were seen once. Sample: whole blood, taken in connection with sensitization to the hapten diphenylcyclopropenone (DPC). The receptors come from a woman between 18 and 29 years old with alopecia areata. Some clones in this sample may be carry-over from other donors' samples.

The rearrangement joins TRBV7-8 to TRBJ1-1; TRBD1 is a possible D gene (5 bases). Germline lookup yields CDR1 SGHVS and CDR2 FQNEAQ. V gave up 4 bases and J gave up 4 bases, with 13 bases separating them. This CDR3 is 14 amino acids long. CDR3 residues: CASSSDGGTTEAFF. The CDR3 DNA follows: TGTGCCAGCAGCTCCGACGGGGGGACCACTGAAGCTTTCTTT.

There are many counts of this clonotype. The chain joins TRBV6-1 to TRBJ1-1; D may be TRBD1 (6 bases). V lost 10 bases and J lost 3, with 21 bases in between. This CDR3 comprises 15 residues. Germline values: CDR1 MNHNS, CDR2 SASEGT. In DNA form, the CDR3 reads TGTGCCACCAGATTTGGGGGGGCCGGGGACACTGAAGCTTTCTTT. Translating it yields CATRFGGAGDTEAFF.

This clonotype was seen ten or more times. The V and J genes are TRBV5-5 and TRBJ2-7; perhaps TRBD1 as D (6 bases). Deletions cut 3 bases from V and 0 bases from J, with 13 bases between. This CDR3 has 15 residues. The germline V gene has CDR1 SGHKS and CDR2 YYEKEE (reference sequence). The CDR3 DNA sequence: TGTGCCAGCAGCTCGCCAGGGGATTACTCCTACGAGCAGTACTTC. It yields the protein CASSSPGDYSYEQYF.